Listed here are 13 T cell receptor beta chains from one sample, sequenced in a study of CD8 T cells in Susac syndrome (dated by TCRdb to the late 2010s). Preparation of the library involved the immunoSEQ multiplex PCR assay. RNA was extracted using the RNeasy kit, and roughly 0.45 to 1 microgram was reverse transcribed with random hexamers. Clones were called with MiXCR by TCRdb after fastp trimmed the public reads at Q25, and only in-frame beta chains were retained. When rows share a CDR3 protein, they turn into one entry using the most common DNA and genes. The sample table records under 95,000 distinct CDR3 sequences; over 90% of these occur just once. About 0.28% of the sample comes from the top ten. Sequencing was carried out using CD4+ T cells from PBMCs. These receptors all come from a human donor with Susac syndrome.

The chain carries TRBV6-1 and TRBJ2-4, with D tentatively TRBD2 (5 bases). V gave up 8 bases and J gave up 7 bases, with 15 bases separating them. CDR3 length: 13 residues. Germline-derived CDR1 and CDR2 are MNHNS and SASEGT. The CDR3 nucleotides read TGTGCCAGCTCCGTATCCCGAGGGAACATTCAGTACTTC. Translated: CASSVSRGNIQYF.

This sequence joins TRBV29-1 and TRBJ2-3; tentatively, D is TRBD1 (6 bases). This CDR3 has 11 amino acids. CDR1 SQVTM and CDR2 ANQGSEA come from the germline V gene. Trimming removed 3 bases from V and 7 bases from J, with 8 bases in between. In DNA, the CDR3 is TGCAGCGTTGATACAGGGAATACGCAGTATTTT. Its translation is CSVDTGNTQYF.

The genes are TRBV7-2 and TRBJ2-2, with D hard to call. Per germline, CDR1 SGHTA and CDR2 FQGNSA. Trimming pared 1 base from V and 1 base from J, leaving 4 bases between. This CDR3 spans 14 amino acids. CDR3 residues: CASSLVKNTGELFF. CDR3 in DNA: TGTGCCAGCAGCTTAGTGAAGAACACCGGGGAGCTGTTTTTT.

The chain carries TRBV20-1 and TRBJ2-5; 9 nucleotides match TRBD2. Germline-derived CDR1 and CDR2 are DFQATT and SNEGSKA (reference sequence). The CDR3 length is 14 residues. After removal of 5 bases from V and 7 bases from J, the junction contained 11 bases not matched to a gene. The CDR3: CSAGPGLAERTQYF. The CDR3, as DNA: TGCAGTGCTGGGCCGGGACTAGCCGAGCGGACCCAGTACTTC.

The table lists this clonotype with a count of one. The chain has TRBV12-3 or TRBV12-4 and TRBJ2-3, with 7 positions matching TRBD1. The CDR3 runs to 14 residues. With 3 bases clipped from V and 6 bases from J, the junction kept 6 bases outside the gene matches. DNA for the CDR3: TGTGCCAGCAGTTTTAGGGGGCTGCATGATACGCAGTATTTT. Its translation: CASSFRGLHDTQYF.

As DNA, the CDR3 is TGCAGCATGAGGGTAGGGGCGATCGGGGAGCTGTTTTTT. Its translation is CSMRVGAIGELFF. The V call is TRBV29-1, the J call TRBJ2-2; D may match TRBD1 or TRBD2 (5 bases each). The CDR3 spans 13 residues. V was trimmed by 8 bases and J by 7 bases, leaving 17 bases between them. CDR1 and CDR2 from the germline V gene are SQVTM and ANQGSEA.

The V and J genes are TRBV9 and TRBJ1-2; D ambiguous. The CDR3 loop spans 13 amino acids. Germline CDR1 SGDLS, CDR2 YYNGEE. The V gene lost 3 bases and the J gene lost 8 bases, with 14 bases spanning the gap. The CDR3 nucleotides read TGTGCCAGCAGCGGGGATTTAGGCTACGGCTACACCTTC. Its protein is CASSGDLGYGYTF.

CDR3 loop: CASSSPGGYTF. The CDR3 nucleotides read TGTGCCAGTAGTTCCCCCGGGGGCTACACCTTC. The chain combines TRBV19 with TRBJ1-2; D unclear. From germline, CDR1 is LNHDA and CDR2 SQIVND (reference sequence). The CDR3 sequence is 11 residues long. Trimming pared 5 bases from V and 8 bases from J, leaving 9 bases between.

This chain joins TRBV20-1 and TRBJ2-5; TRBD1 matches 8 bases. The CDR3 is 15 residues long. Germline V gene sequence: CDR1 DFQATT, CDR2 SNEGSKA (reference sequence). The V segment lost 2 bases and the J segment 4 bases; nucleotides outside the gene matches: 9. CDR3 bases: TGCAGTGCTAGATCACCCTTTGGACAGGGAGAGACCCAGTACTTC. Amino acids: CSARSPFGQGETQYF.

The rearrangement uses TRBV28 and TRBJ1-1, with a weak D call TRBD1 (5 bases). The V gene lost 7 bases and the J gene lost 6 bases, with 15 bases spanning the gap. Germline V gene lookup returns CDR1 MDHEN and CDR2 SYDVKM. This CDR3 is 13 amino acids long. The CDR3 region has the DNA TGTGCCAGCATGGCGGGGCGATGGGCTGAAGCTTTCTTT. Translated: CASMAGRWAEAFF.

The V and J genes are TRBV6-5 and TRBJ2-5, with 9 nucleotides matching TRBD2. This CDR3 contains 14 residues. Losses at the gene ends were 6 bases for V and 3 bases for J; bases not matched to a gene: 5. Germline assignment: CDR1 MNHEY and CDR2 SVGAGI. For the CDR3, the DNA is TGTGCCAGCAGAGACAGCGGGGGGAAAGAGACCCAGTACTTC. Its translation: CASRDSGGKETQYF.

V is TRBV7-9 and J is TRBJ1-4, with D possibly TRBD1 on 5 matching bases. The CDR3 length is 15 residues. Trimming removed 3 bases at V and 7 bases at J, with 15 bases between. Germline CDR1 is SEHNR and CDR2 is FQNEAQ (reference sequence). In DNA form, the CDR3 reads TGTGCCAGCAGCTTCCATGCGGGGGGGAGTGAAAAACTGTTTTTT. This encodes CASSFHAGGSEKLFF.

The chain links TRBV19 to TRBJ2-5, with 8 bases aligning to TRBD1. With 3 bases clipped from V and 4 bases from J, the junction kept 1 base outside the gene matches. CDR1 is LNHDA and CDR2 is SQIVND in the germline V gene (reference sequence). This CDR3 has 13 residues. The CDR3 sequence is CASSMGTGETQYF. The CDR3 DNA reads TGTGCCAGTAGTATGGGGACAGGAGAGACCCAGTACTTC.